This T cell receptor beta chain appears in the sequencing data of a study of blood T cell repertoires in COVID-19. The germline CDR1 and CDR2 sequences are KGHSH and LQKENI. This CDR3 is built from 17 residues. J gave up 5 bases and V 4 bases, and 14 bases lay outside the gene matches. The method was immunoSEQ multiplex PCR; TCRdb's version includes in-frame clones alone and lacks a portion of them. The table has some 200,000 clones, over 75% seen once. The receptor was derived from a human donor in a cohort sampled during active COVID-19. The rearrangement joins TRBV18 to TRBJ2-7; TRBD1 aligns across 10 bases. The specimen was peripheral blood. The CDR3 reads CASSLSVPGTGAHEQYF. The CDR3, as DNA: TGTGCCAGCTCACTATCGGTCCCCGGGACAGGGGCCCACGAGCAGTACTTC.